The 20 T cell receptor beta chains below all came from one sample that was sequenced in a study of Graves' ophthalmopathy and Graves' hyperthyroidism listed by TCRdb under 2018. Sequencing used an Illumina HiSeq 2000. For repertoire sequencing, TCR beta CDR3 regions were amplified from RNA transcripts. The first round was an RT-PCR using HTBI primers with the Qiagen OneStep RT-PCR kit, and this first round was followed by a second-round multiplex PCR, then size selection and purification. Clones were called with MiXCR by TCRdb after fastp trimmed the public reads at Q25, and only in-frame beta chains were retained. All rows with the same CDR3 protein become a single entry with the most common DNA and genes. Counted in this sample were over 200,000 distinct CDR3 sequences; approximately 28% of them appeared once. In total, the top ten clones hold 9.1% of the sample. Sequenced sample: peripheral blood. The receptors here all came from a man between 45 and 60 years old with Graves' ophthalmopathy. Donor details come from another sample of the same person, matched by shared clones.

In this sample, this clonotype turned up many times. The CDR3 region is CASSVAGVEETQYF. The CDR3 bases are TGTGCCAGCAGCGTAGCGGGAGTAGAAGAGACCCAGTACTTC. This sequence joins TRBV9 and TRBJ2-5, with D perhaps TRBD2 (6 bases). Germline assignment: CDR1 SGDLS and CDR2 YYNGEE. Trimming took off 0 bases at V and 3 bases at J, with 9 bases between the two ends. The CDR3 extends over 14 amino acids. Full variable domain (outside the CDR3, taken from reference TRBV9 and TRBJ2-5): DSGVTQTPKHLITATGQRVTLRCSPRSGDLSVYWYQQSLDQGLQFLIQYYNGEERAKGNILERFSAQQFPDLHSELNLSSLELGDSALYFCASSVAGVEETQYFGPGTRLLVL.

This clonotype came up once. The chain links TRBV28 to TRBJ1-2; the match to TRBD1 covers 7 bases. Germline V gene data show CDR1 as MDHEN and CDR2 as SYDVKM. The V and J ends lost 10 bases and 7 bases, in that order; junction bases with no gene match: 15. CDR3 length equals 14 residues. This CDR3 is CATLTGYGSSGYTF. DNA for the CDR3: TGTGCCACGTTGACAGGGTACGGTTCCAGTGGCTACACCTTC.

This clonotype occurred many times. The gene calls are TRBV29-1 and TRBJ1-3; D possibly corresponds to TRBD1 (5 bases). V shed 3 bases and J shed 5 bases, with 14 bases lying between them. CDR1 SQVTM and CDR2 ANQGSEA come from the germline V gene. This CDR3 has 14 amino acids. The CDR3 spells CSVEGPSGRNTIYF. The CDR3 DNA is TGCAGCGTTGAGGGGCCCTCGGGAAGAAACACCATATATTTT.

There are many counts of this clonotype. The CDR3 DNA sequence: TGCAGTGCTAGAGATTTGGGGGAGCAGTACTTC. It encodes CSARDLGEQYF. The chain uses TRBV20-1 and TRBJ2-7, with no clear D. The CDR3 covers 11 residues. V shed 0 bases and J shed 7 bases, with 7 bases lying between them. Per the germline V gene, CDR1 is DFQATT and CDR2 is SNEGSKA (reference sequence).

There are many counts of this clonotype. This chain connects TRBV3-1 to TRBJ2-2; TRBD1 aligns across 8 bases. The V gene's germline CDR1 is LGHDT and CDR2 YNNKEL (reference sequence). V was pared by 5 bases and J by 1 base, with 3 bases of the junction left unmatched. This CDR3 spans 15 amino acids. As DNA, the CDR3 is TGTGCCAGCAGCTCCGGGACAGGGAACACCGGGGAGCTGTTTTTT. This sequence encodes CASSSGTGNTGELFF.

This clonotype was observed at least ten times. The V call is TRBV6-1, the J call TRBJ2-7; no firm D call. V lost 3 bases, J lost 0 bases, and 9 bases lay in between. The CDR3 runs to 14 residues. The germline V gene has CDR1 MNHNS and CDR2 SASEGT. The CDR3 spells CASSDQRSSYEQYF. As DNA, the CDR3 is TGTGCCAGCAGTGATCAGAGAAGCTCCTACGAGCAGTACTTC.

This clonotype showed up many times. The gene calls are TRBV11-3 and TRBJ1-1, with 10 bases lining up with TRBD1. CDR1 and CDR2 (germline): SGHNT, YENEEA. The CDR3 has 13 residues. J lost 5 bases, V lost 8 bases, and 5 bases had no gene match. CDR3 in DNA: TGTGCCAGCGCCCCGGGACAGGGGACTGAAGCTTTCTTT. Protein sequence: CASAPGQGTEAFF.

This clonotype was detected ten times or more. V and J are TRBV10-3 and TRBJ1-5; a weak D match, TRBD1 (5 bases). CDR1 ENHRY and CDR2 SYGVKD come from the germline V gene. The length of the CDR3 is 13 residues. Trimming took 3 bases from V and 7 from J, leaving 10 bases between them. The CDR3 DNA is TGTGCCATCAGTGAAGGGGCAGGACAGCCCCAGCATTTT. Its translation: CAISEGAGQPQHF.

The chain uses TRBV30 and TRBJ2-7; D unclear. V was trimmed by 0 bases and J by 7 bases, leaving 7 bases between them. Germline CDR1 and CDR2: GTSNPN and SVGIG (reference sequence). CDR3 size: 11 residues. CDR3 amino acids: CAWSVVEEQYF. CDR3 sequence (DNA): TGTGCCTGGAGTGTAGTGGAGGAGCAGTACTTC.

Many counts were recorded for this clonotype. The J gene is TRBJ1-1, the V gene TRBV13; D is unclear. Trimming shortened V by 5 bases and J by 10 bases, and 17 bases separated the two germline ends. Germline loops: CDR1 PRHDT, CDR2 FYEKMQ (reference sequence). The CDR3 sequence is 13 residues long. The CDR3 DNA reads TGTGCCAGCAGCCGAAGGCCAGAGTTGCGAGCTTTCTTT. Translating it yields CASSRRPELRAFF.

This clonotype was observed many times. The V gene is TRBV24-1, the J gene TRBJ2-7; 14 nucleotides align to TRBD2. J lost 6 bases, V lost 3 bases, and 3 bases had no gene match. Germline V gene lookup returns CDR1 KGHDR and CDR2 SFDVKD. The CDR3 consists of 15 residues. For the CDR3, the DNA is TGTGCCACCAGTGATCCGGGACTAGCGGGAGCCGAGCAGTACTTC. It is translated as CATSDPGLAGAEQYF.

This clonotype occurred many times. The chain's CDR3 is CASEPGDRLRETQYF. The DNA for the CDR3 is TGTGCCAGCGAACCGGGGGACAGGTTAAGGGAGACCCAGTACTTC. The V and J genes are TRBV6-1 and TRBJ2-5; 8 bases agree with TRBD1. The CDR3 runs 15 residues. CDR1 and CDR2 from the germline V gene are MNHNS and SASEGT. V lost 8 bases to trimming and J lost 5 bases; unmatched junction nucleotides: 13.

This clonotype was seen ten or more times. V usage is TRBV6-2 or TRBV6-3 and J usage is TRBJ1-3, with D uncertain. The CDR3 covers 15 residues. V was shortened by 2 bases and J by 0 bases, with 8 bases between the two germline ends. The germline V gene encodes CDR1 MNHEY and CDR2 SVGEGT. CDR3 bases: TGTGCCAGCAGTTACCGTTCCGGCTCTGGAAACACCATATATTTT. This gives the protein CASSYRSGSGNTIYF.

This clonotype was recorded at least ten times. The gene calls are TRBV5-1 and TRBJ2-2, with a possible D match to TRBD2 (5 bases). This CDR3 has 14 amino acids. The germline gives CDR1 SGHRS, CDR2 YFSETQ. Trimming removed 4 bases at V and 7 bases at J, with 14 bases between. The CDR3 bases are TGCGCCAGCAGCCTCTTTAGGGAGAACGGGGAGCTGTTTTTT. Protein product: CASSLFRENGELFF.

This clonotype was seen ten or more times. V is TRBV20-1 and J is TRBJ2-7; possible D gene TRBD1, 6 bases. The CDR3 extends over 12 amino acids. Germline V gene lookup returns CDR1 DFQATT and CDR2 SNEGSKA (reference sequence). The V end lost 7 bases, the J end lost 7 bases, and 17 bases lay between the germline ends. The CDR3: CSVLGAVREQYF. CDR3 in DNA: TGCAGTGTGTTGGGGGCCGTACGTGAGCAGTACTTC.

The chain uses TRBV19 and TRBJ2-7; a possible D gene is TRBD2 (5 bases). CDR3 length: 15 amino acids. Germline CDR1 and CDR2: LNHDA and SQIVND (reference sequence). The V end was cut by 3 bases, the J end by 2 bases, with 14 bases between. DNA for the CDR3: TGTGCCAGTAGTATTCGGACTCAAGGGCCCTACGAGCAGTACTTC. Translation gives CASSIRTQGPYEQYF.

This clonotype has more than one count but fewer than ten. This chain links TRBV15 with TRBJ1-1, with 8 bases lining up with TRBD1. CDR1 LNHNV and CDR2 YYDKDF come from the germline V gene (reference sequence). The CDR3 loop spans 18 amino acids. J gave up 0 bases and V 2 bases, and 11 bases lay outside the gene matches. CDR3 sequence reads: CATSRKNYRGRMNTEAFF. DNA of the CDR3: TGTGCCACCAGCAGAAAGAACTACAGGGGGAGGATGAACACTGAAGCTTTCTTT.

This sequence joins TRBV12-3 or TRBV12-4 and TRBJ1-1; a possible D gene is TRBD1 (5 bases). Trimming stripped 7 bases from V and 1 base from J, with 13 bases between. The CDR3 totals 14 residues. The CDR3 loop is CASTYDRRNTEAFF. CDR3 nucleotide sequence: TGTGCCAGCACATACGACAGAAGGAACACTGAAGCTTTCTTT.

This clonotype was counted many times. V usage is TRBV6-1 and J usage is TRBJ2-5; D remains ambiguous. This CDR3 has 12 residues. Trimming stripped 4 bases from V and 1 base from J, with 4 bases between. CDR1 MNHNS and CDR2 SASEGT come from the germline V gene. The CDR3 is CASSAAQETQYF. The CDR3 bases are TGTGCCAGCAGTGCCGCCCAAGAGACCCAGTACTTC.

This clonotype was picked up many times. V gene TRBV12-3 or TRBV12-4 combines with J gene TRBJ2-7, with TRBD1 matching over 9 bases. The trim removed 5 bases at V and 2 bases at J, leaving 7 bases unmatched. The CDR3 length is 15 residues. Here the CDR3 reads CASSPGQGIPYEQYF. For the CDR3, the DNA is TGTGCCAGCAGTCCGGGACAGGGCATACCCTACGAGCAGTACTTC.